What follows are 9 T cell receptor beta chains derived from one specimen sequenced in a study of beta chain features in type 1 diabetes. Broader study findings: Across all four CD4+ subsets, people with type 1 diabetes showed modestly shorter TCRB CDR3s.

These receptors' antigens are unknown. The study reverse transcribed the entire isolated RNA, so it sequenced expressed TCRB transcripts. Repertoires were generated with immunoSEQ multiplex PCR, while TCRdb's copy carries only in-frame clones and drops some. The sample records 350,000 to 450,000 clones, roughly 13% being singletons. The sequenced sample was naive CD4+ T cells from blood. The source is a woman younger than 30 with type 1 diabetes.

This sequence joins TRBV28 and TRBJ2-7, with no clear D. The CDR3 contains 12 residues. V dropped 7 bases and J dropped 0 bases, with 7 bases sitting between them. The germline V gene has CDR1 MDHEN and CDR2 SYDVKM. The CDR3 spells CASTVSSYEQYF. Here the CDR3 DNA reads TGTGCCAGCACCGTATCCTCCTACGAGCAGTACTTC.

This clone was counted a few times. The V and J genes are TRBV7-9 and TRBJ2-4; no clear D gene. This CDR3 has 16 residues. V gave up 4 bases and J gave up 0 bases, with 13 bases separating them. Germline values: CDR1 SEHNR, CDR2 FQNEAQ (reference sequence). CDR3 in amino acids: CASSSTLTLAKNIQYF. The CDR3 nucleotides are TGTGCCAGCAGCTCGACACTTACCCTAGCCAAAAACATTCAGTACTTC.

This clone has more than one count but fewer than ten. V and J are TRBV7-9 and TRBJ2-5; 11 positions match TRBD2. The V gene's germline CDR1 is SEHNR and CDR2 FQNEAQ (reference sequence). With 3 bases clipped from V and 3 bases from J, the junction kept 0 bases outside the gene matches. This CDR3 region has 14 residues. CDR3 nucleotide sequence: TGTGCCAGCAGCTTGGGACTAGCGGAAGAGACCCAGTACTTC. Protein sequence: CASSLGLAEETQYF.

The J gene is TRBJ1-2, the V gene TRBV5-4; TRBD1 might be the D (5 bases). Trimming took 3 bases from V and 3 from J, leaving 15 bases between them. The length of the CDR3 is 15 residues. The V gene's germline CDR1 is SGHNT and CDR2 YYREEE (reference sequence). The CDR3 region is CASSSAITGDYGYTF. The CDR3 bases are TGTGCCAGCAGCTCCGCCATTACAGGAGACTATGGCTACACCTTC.

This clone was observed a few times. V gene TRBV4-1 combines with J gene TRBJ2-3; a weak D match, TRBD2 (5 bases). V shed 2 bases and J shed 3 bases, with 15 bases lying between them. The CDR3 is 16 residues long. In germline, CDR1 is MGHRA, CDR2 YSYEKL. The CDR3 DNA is TGCGCCAGCAGCCAATGGCTCTTCGGGAAAACAGATACGCAGTATTTT. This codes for CASSQWLFGKTDTQYF.

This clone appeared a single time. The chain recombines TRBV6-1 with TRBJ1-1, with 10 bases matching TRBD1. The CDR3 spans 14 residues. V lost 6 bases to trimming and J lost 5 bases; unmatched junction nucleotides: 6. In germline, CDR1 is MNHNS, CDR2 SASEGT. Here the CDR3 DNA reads TGTGCCAGCAGGGGACAGGGGAAAGAAACTGAAGCTTTCTTT. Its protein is CASRGQGKETEAFF.

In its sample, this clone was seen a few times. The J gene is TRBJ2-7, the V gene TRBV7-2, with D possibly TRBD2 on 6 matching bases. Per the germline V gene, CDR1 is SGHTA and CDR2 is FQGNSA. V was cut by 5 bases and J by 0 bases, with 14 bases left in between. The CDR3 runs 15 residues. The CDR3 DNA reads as TGTGCCAGCAGCGATTGGGATAGCGGCTCCTACGAGCAGTACTTC. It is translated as CASSDWDSGSYEQYF.

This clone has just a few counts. CDR3 loop: CASSTSSVDTQYF. The CDR3 DNA reads as TGTGCCAGCTCAACATCTAGCGTCGATACGCAGTATTTT. The genes are TRBV18 and TRBJ2-3; tentative D call: TRBD2 (6 bases). From germline, CDR1 is KGHSH and CDR2 LQKENI. Deletions cut 5 bases from V and 6 bases from J, with 12 bases between. There are 13 residues in the CDR3.

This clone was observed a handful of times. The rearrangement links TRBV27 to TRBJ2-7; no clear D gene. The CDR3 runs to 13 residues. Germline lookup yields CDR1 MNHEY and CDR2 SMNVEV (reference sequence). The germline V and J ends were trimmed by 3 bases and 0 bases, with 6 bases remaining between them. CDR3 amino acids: CASSFSSSYEQYF. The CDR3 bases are TGTGCCAGCAGTTTCTCTAGCTCCTACGAGCAGTACTTC.